This passage covers 32 T cell receptor beta chains from one sample sequenced in a study of T-cell memory formation after mild COVID-19. TCRdb recomputed calls from the 5' RACE reads with MiXCR, one row per CDR3 protein. The sample records roughly 400,000 distinct CDR3 sequences, about a sixth being singletons. Sequencing was carried out using PBMCs or a T cell subset sorted from them (not recorded which). The receptors shown here come from a man in his late teens or twenties who had mild COVID-19 (a few samples of this study predate the infection). Cell type and time point are not known.

This clonotype was recorded many times. The rearrangement joins TRBV7-9 to TRBJ2-5; the D gene is possibly TRBD1 (6 bases). This CDR3 contains 14 residues. V dropped 1 base and J dropped 3 bases, with 9 bases sitting between them. Looked up from germline, CDR1 is SEHNR and CDR2 is FQNEAQ (reference sequence). CDR3 residues: CASSLETGKETQYF. The CDR3 DNA is TGTGCCAGCAGCTTAGAAACAGGGAAAGAGACCCAGTACTTC.

The sample holds a few counts of this clonotype. The J gene is TRBJ1-5, the V gene TRBV19; 7 positions agree with TRBD1. Germline CDR1 LNHDA, CDR2 SQIVND (reference sequence). The CDR3 spans 15 residues. The trim removed 6 bases at V and 4 bases at J, leaving 9 bases unmatched. The CDR3 DNA sequence: TGTGCCAGTAGGTCCCGACAGGGCCTAAATCAGCCCCAGCATTTT. Amino acids: CASRSRQGLNQPQHF.

This clonotype has at least ten counts. The chain uses TRBV7-9 and TRBJ2-1, with 8 bases aligning to TRBD2. The CDR3 totals 14 residues. V shed 8 bases, J shed 0 bases, and the junction held 3 bases outside the gene matches. Germline V gives CDR1 SEHNR, CDR2 FQNEAQ (reference sequence). The CDR3 coding sequence is TGTGCCAGCCCCGGGGGGGTCTCCTACAATGAGCAGTTCTTC. Translating it yields CASPGGVSYNEQFF.

The chain combines TRBV4-3 with TRBJ2-3; tentative D call: TRBD2 (6 bases). V was pared by 5 bases and J by 5 bases, with 11 bases between. The germline V gene has CDR1 LGHNA and CDR2 YSLEER. There are 13 residues in the CDR3. The CDR3 sequence is CASSSTEGDTQYF. The CDR3 region has the DNA TGCGCCAGCAGCTCCACGGAGGGAGATACGCAGTATTTT.

V is TRBV6-5 and J is TRBJ2-5; D not certain. CDR1 is MNHEY, CDR2 SVGAGI, per germline. The CDR3 has 16 amino acids. The V gene lost 0 bases and the J gene lost 4 bases, with 15 bases spanning the gap. The CDR3 loop reads CASSYSMLSAGETQYF. The CDR3, as DNA: TGTGCCAGCAGTTACTCGATGTTGAGCGCCGGAGAGACCCAGTACTTC.

A few counts support this clonotype. The chain has TRBV7-6 and TRBJ1-1; 10 nucleotides match TRBD1. The germline V gene has CDR1 SGHVS and CDR2 FNYEAQ. J lost 4 bases, V lost 5 bases, and 7 bases had no gene match. CDR3 length: 15 residues. CDR3: CASSPRDRGFTEAFF. CDR3 DNA: TGTGCCAGCAGCCCTCGGGACAGGGGATTCACTGAAGCTTTCTTT.

The V call is TRBV27, the J call TRBJ2-1; 11 bases agree with TRBD2. Per germline, CDR1 MNHEY and CDR2 SMNVEV (reference sequence). The CDR3 sequence is 16 residues long. V lost 5 bases, J lost 7 bases, and 10 bases stayed unmatched. CDR3 sequence: CASSHPLAGGLNEQFF. The CDR3 bases are TGTGCCAGCAGTCACCCCCTAGCGGGGGGATTAAATGAGCAGTTCTTC.

The V gene is TRBV7-2, the J gene TRBJ2-3, with D possibly being TRBD2 (5 bases). Germline V gives CDR1 SGHTA, CDR2 FQGNSA. V lost 0 bases and J 3 bases, leaving 10 bases between the germline ends. The length of the CDR3 is 15 residues. The CDR3 loop is CASSLALERTDTQYF. CDR3 sequence (DNA): TGTGCCAGCAGCTTAGCGCTGGAGCGGACAGATACGCAGTATTTT. Together with reference TRBV7-2 and TRBJ2-3, the CDR3 gives the full variable domain: GAGVSQSPSNKVTEKGKDVELRCDPISGHTALYWYRQSLGQGLEFLIYFQGNSAPDKSGLPSDRFSAERTGGSVSTLTIQRTQQEDSAVYLCASSLALERTDTQYFGPGTRLTVL.

The V call is TRBV7-8, the J call TRBJ2-1, with 7 bases matching TRBD1. CDR1 SGHVS and CDR2 FQNEAQ come from the germline V gene. The CDR3 loop spans 15 amino acids. The ends lost 6 bases at V and 0 bases at J; junction bases unmatched: 5. The CDR3 DNA follows: TGTGCCAGCAGTGACAGGGTCAGCTCCTACAATGAGCAGTTCTTC. Its protein is CASSDRVSSYNEQFF. Combining the CDR3 with reference TRBV7-8 and TRBJ2-1 gives the whole variable domain GAGVSQSPRYKVAKRGQDVALRCDPISGHVSLFWYQQALGQGPEFLTYFQNEAQLDKSGLPSDRFFAERPEGSVSTLKIQRTQQEDSAVYLCASSDRVSSYNEQFFGPGTRLTVL.

This clonotype was picked up a small number of times. The chain uses TRBV9 and TRBJ2-7; 13 bases match TRBD2. V lost 2 bases, J lost 3 bases, and 5 bases stayed unmatched. The germline CDR1 and CDR2 sequences are SGDLS and YYNGEE. The CDR3 covers 16 residues. The CDR3 protein is CASSVTGTSGNYEQYF. The DNA for the CDR3 is TGTGCCAGCAGCGTTACCGGGACTAGCGGGAACTACGAGCAGTACTTC.

On this clonotype itself: Because the CDR3's place on the DNA is in doubt, the DNA is left out and the CDR3 is given as listed by TCRdb. V gene TRBV2 combines with J gene TRBJ1-1; TRBD1 is the table's D call and was not checked against the DNA. 16 amino acids form the CDR3, both terminal residues included. CDR1 is SNHLY and CDR2 is FYNNEI in the germline V gene. The CDR3 loop is CASSEPGHFGNTEAFF.

The J gene is TRBJ1-5, the V gene TRBV28; perhaps TRBD1 as D (5 bases). This CDR3 contains 15 residues. V lost 8 bases and J lost 9, with 23 bases in between. Germline lookup yields CDR1 MDHEN and CDR2 SYDVKM. The chain's CDR3 is CASGKPLFPRVPQHF. The CDR3 DNA reads as TGTGCCAGCGGAAAGCCCCTCTTCCCCAGGGTGCCCCAGCATTTT.

In this sample, this clonotype turned up many times. This chain joins TRBV5-1 and TRBJ2-3, with TRBD1 matching 9 bases. The CDR3 sequence is 16 residues long. The V and J ends lost 0 bases and 4 bases, in that order; junction bases with no gene match: 6. CDR1 is SGHRS and CDR2 is YFSETQ in the germline V gene. DNA for the CDR3: TGCGCCAGCAGCTTGGTCGGACAGGGGATAGCAGATACGCAGTATTTT. It translates to CASSLVGQGIADTQYF.

This clonotype appeared a few times. The V and J genes are TRBV2 and TRBJ1-5, with D maybe TRBD1 (5 bases). The CDR3 contains 14 residues. Deletions cut 3 bases from V and 11 bases from J, with 17 bases between. Germline V gene data show CDR1 as SNHLY and CDR2 as FYNNEI. In DNA, the CDR3 is TGTGCCAGCAGTGACAACAGGCTTCCCGGGTCCCAGCATTTT. It translates to CASSDNRLPGSQHF.

This clonotype was counted a few times. DNA for the CDR3: TGCAGTGCTGAGGCCGAGAGGGGTGGATATGGCTACACCTTC. It yields the protein CSAEAERGGYGYTF. V and J are TRBV20-1 and TRBJ1-2; maybe TRBD1 (5 bases). Germline assignment: CDR1 DFQATT and CDR2 SNEGSKA (reference sequence). The V end was cut by 5 bases, the J end by 5 bases, with 18 bases between. The CDR3 runs to 14 residues.

This clonotype was seen more than once but under ten times. The chain links TRBV7-2 to TRBJ2-5; a possible D gene is TRBD2 (6 bases). Trimming shortened V by 6 bases and J by 5 bases, and 25 bases separated the two germline ends. The CDR3 is made up of 17 amino acids. Per germline, CDR1 SGHTA and CDR2 FQGNSA. CDR3 DNA: TGTGCCAGCAGACTTTGGGGATTCGGGGGAAGCGGTGAGACCCAGTACTTC. It yields the protein CASRLWGFGGSGETQYF.

The chain couples TRBV20-1 to TRBJ2-1, with 7 bases identical to TRBD2. CDR1 is DFQATT, CDR2 SNEGSKA, per germline (reference sequence). J gave up 3 bases and V 3 bases, and 2 bases lay outside the gene matches. This CDR3 comprises 13 residues. This chain's CDR3 is CSASGRNYNEQFF. The DNA of the CDR3 is TGCAGTGCTAGCGGGAGGAACTACAATGAGCAGTTCTTC.

CDR3 bases: TGCGCCAGCAGCCAGGTGGGACAGAGAATTAACTATGGCTACACCTTC. Translation gives CASSQVGQRINYGYTF. The chain has TRBV4-1 and TRBJ1-2; 7 bases are shared with TRBD1. Germline V gives CDR1 MGHRA, CDR2 YSYEKL. This CDR3 spans 16 amino acids. The V gene end was trimmed by 3 bases and the J gene end by 1 base; junction bases not matched to a gene: 8.

This clonotype was counted a few times. The chain has TRBV7-9 and TRBJ2-7; 11 bases are a match to TRBD2. J gave up 3 bases and V 5 bases, and 15 bases lay outside the gene matches. Germline CDR1 and CDR2: SEHNR and FQNEAQ (reference sequence). The CDR3 runs 18 residues. The CDR3 protein is CASSPRPGLAVNFYEQYF. CDR3 coding DNA: TGTGCCAGCAGCCCCCGGCCGGGACTAGCGGTTAACTTCTACGAGCAGTACTTC.

The chain recombines TRBV6-2 or TRBV6-3 with TRBJ2-7; D might be TRBD2 (6 bases). The V end lost 8 bases, the J end lost 0 bases, and 11 bases lay between the germline ends. In germline, CDR1 is MNHEY, CDR2 SVGEGT. The CDR3 is 13 amino acids. The CDR3 DNA sequence: TGTGCCAGCTCGGGGAGGTTCTCCTACGAGCAGTACTTC. This sequence encodes CASSGRFSYEQYF.

V usage is TRBV5-1 and J usage is TRBJ2-6; no clear D gene. The germline V gene encodes CDR1 SGHRS and CDR2 YFSETQ. The CDR3 sequence is 16 residues long. Trimming removed 4 bases from V and 0 bases from J, with 11 bases in between. CDR3 DNA sequence: TGCGCCAGCAGCGCATTAGGCGTCTCTGGGGCCAACGTCCTGACTTTC. It yields the protein CASSALGVSGANVLTF.

The chain recombines TRBV3-1 with TRBJ1-4; D possibly corresponds to TRBD1 (5 bases). V was pared by 2 bases and J by 13 bases, with 11 bases between. In germline, CDR1 is LGHDT, CDR2 YNNKEL (reference sequence). This CDR3 is 12 amino acids long. This CDR3 is CASSQPGGGLFF. The CDR3 nucleotides read TGTGCCAGCAGCCAACCGGGGGGAGGACTGTTTTTT. The full variable domain, completed using reference TRBV3-1 and TRBJ1-4, is DTAVSQTPKYLVTQMGNDKSIKCEQNLGHDTMYWYKQDSKKFLKIMFSYNNKELIINETVPNRFSPKSPDKAHLNLHINSLELGDSAVYFCASSQPGGGLFFGSGTQLSVL.

The J gene is TRBJ2-1, the V gene TRBV6-6; 10 bases match TRBD2. This CDR3 comprises 20 residues. The V gene end was trimmed by 6 bases and the J gene end by 1 base; junction bases not matched to a gene: 18. The germline V gene encodes CDR1 MNHNY and CDR2 SVGAGI (reference sequence). The CDR3 nucleotides read TGTGCCAGCAGCCTAACCCCCAATACCGGGACTAGCGCTTCCTACAATGAGCAGTTCTTC. Translation gives CASSLTPNTGTSASYNEQFF.

A few counts support this clonotype. The chain links TRBV7-8 to TRBJ1-2; D not resolved. Trimming removed 2 bases from V and 5 bases from J, with 12 bases in between. This CDR3 has 14 residues. Germline V lookup: CDR1 SGHVS, CDR2 FQNEAQ. The CDR3 region has the DNA TGTGCCAGCAGCTTAAACCCCTACGGGTATGGCTACACCTTC. This encodes CASSLNPYGYGYTF.

This clonotype has more than one count but fewer than ten. The genes are TRBV5-1 and TRBJ2-3; unclear D gene. The CDR3 extends over 14 amino acids. V lost 0 bases and J 2 bases, leaving 7 bases between the germline ends. Germline CDR1 reads SGHRS; CDR2 reads YFSETQ. CDR3 protein: CASSLGTYTDTQYF. The CDR3, as DNA: TGCGCCAGCAGCTTGGGCACGTACACAGATACGCAGTATTTT.

The chain combines TRBV6-2 or TRBV6-3 with TRBJ1-3; D not resolved. There are 19 residues in the CDR3. The V and J ends lost 8 bases and 3 bases respectively, with 29 bases between them. In germline, CDR1 is MNHEY, CDR2 SVGEGT. This CDR3 reads CASGFAISGAWTLGNTIYF. CDR3 sequence (DNA): TGTGCCAGCGGGTTCGCTATATCTGGAGCTTGGACCCTTGGAAACACCATATATTTT.

V is TRBV12-3 or TRBV12-4 and J is TRBJ1-5; no firm D call. The CDR3 is made up of 11 amino acids. Trimming pared 2 bases from V and 4 bases from J, leaving 0 bases between. CDR3 amino acids: CASSLNQPQHF. The CDR3 bases are TGTGCCAGCAGTTTAAATCAGCCCCAGCATTTT.

This clonotype was seen only a few times. V gene TRBV12-3 or TRBV12-4 combines with J gene TRBJ2-7; 7 nucleotides match TRBD2. J lost 0 bases, V lost 3 bases, and 2 bases had no gene match. The CDR3 has 14 amino acids. The CDR3 protein is CASSFVAGSYEQYF. The CDR3 bases are TGTGCCAGCAGTTTCGTAGCGGGCTCCTACGAGCAGTACTTC.

This clonotype was picked up a small number of times. Given the absence of the conserved phenylalanine or tryptophan at the CDR3 end, a read error is likely. Because the CDR3's place on the DNA is in doubt, the DNA is left out and the CDR3 is given as listed by TCRdb. The chain is built from TRBV4-3 and TRBJ2-7. Including both end residues, the CDR3 is 8 amino acids long. Per the germline V gene, CDR1 is LGHNA and CDR2 is YSLEER. The CDR3 loop reads CASSRNEI.

This clonotype was detected only a few times. V and J are TRBV20-1 and TRBJ1-2, with D maybe TRBD1 (5 bases). This CDR3 has 12 residues. CDR1 is DFQATT and CDR2 is SNEGSKA in the germline V gene (reference sequence). V lost 5 bases and J lost 2, with 9 bases in between. DNA for the CDR3: TGCAGTGCTCAACAGGCGAACTATGGCTACACCTTC. Its protein is CSAQQANYGYTF.

With regard to this clonotype: One end of the junction is discordant with germline, which a read error may explain. This rearrangement joins TRBV5-1 to TRBJ2-1; TRBD2 agrees at 7 bases. Germline CDR1 SGHRS, CDR2 YFSETQ. CDR3 length: 15 residues. The CDR3 loop reads CASSLGGTTYNEQLF. The DNA of the CDR3 is TGCGCCAGCAGCTTGGGGGGGACTACCTACAATGAGCAGTTATTC.

This chain uses TRBV28 with TRBJ1-5; 10 bases map to TRBD1. The CDR3 is 17 residues long. Germline trimming cut 5 bases from V and 5 bases from J; bases unmatched to any gene: 12. Per germline, CDR1 MDHEN and CDR2 SYDVKM. The chain's CDR3 is CASSPLGTGVSYQPQHF. In DNA, the CDR3 is TGTGCCAGCAGTCCGTTAGGGACAGGGGTATCTTATCAGCCCCAGCATTTT.